This T cell receptor beta chain is drawn from a study of blood T cell repertoires in COVID-19. Participants came from roughly 24 US areas, aged roughly 18 to 100 years. Germline V gene data show CDR1 as SGHAT and CDR2 as FQNNGV. The ends lost 4 bases at V and 4 bases at J; junction bases unmatched: 2. The length of the CDR3 is 13 residues. A few counts support this clone. Original analysis: Researchers report that nucleated cell counts were estimated from reference gene primer amplification. The repertoire was sequenced with immunoSEQ multiplex PCR; TCRdb's copy has only in-frame clones and lacks some. V and J calls and clone size follow that table, whereas D and trimming were derived from the DNA. The sample contains about 180,000 clones, 75% to 90% of which appear only once.

The origin of this receptor is a woman in her 40s with acute COVID-19. What was sequenced was PBMCs or T cells enriched from blood (not recorded which). The chain employs TRBV11-2 and TRBJ2-7, with TRBD1 matching 9 bases. CDR3 protein: CASSWGQGYEQYF. In nucleotides, the CDR3 is TGTGCCAGCAGCTGGGGACAGGGATACGAGCAGTACTTC. The whole variable domain, filled in from reference TRBV11-2 and TRBJ2-7, reads EAGVAQSPRYKIIEKRQSVAFWCNPISGHATLYWYQQILGQGPKLLIQFQNNGVVDDSQLPKDRFSAERLKGVDSTLKIQPAKLEDSAVYLCASSWGQGYEQYFGPGTRLTVT.